Presented here are 7 T cell receptor beta chains from one specimen sequenced in a study of blood T cell repertoires in COVID-19. TCRdb's table, derived via immunoSEQ multiplex PCR, lists solely in-frame clones and lacks some. The table lists 130,000 or so clones, around 90% of them singletons, with roughly a tenth in the top ten. The source material was peripheral blood. The receptors originated from a man between 60 and 75 years old with active or convalescent COVID-19.

This clone was recorded once. This chain links TRBV7-6 with TRBJ1-4; TRBD1 matches at 9 bases. V was clipped by 4 bases and J by 3 bases; unmatched bases: 6. This CDR3 has 16 amino acids. Germline-derived CDR1 and CDR2 are SGHVS and FNYEAQ. The CDR3 protein is CASSSNRGPSNEKLFF. CDR3 DNA sequence: TGTGCCAGCAGCTCTAACAGGGGGCCGTCTAATGAAAAACTGTTTTTT. The entire variable domain, with the rest obtained from reference TRBV7-6 and TRBJ1-4, is as follows: GAGVSQSPRYKVTKRGQDVALRCDPISGHVSLYWYRQALGQGPEFLTYFNYEAQQDKSGLPNDRFSAERPEGSISTLTIQRTEQRDSAMYRCASSSNRGPSNEKLFFGSGTQLSVL.

The V and J genes are TRBV4-2 and TRBJ2-7; D is possibly TRBD2 (6 bases). Germline CDR1 reads LGHNA; CDR2 reads YNFKEQ. This CDR3 has 14 amino acids. The V end was cut by 5 bases, the J end by 2 bases, with 13 bases between. The DNA for the CDR3 is TGTGCCAGCAGCGAGGGACTGGGAACCTACGAGCAGTACTTC. Residues: CASSEGLGTYEQYF.

This sequence joins TRBV5-1 and TRBJ2-1; a weak D match, TRBD1 (5 bases). The CDR3 has 14 amino acids. Germline V gene sequence: CDR1 SGHRS, CDR2 YFSETQ. Deletions cut 0 bases from V and 9 bases from J, with 13 bases between. The CDR3 DNA is TGCGCCAGCAGCTTGGATGAGGCTAGGGGTGAGCAGTTCTTC. Protein product: CASSLDEARGEQFF.

This clone was seen once. The rearrangement joins TRBV10-3 to TRBJ2-7; the D gene is possibly TRBD1 (6 bases). V dropped 4 bases and J dropped 3 bases, with 16 bases sitting between them. This CDR3 region has 15 residues. Per the germline V gene, CDR1 is ENHRY and CDR2 is SYGVKD. The CDR3 DNA reads as TGTGCCATCAGTGGGGGGCAGGGCTCGAACTACGAGCAGTACTTC. It is translated as CAISGGQGSNYEQYF.

The chain recombines TRBV9 with TRBJ1-2; 7 bases line up with TRBD1. V lost 3 bases and J lost 4; bases outside the gene matches: 6. Germline V gene data show CDR1 as SGDLS and CDR2 as YYNGEE. The CDR3 runs 14 residues. As DNA, the CDR3 is TGTGCCAGCAGCGGACAGGGCCAATCCTATGGCTACACCTTC. Encoded protein: CASSGQGQSYGYTF.

This clone occurred a few times. The rearrangement joins TRBV15 to TRBJ1-2; 8 bases line up with TRBD1. The germline CDR1 and CDR2 sequences are LNHNV and YYDKDF (reference sequence). The CDR3 loop spans 15 amino acids. The J segment lost 6 bases and the V segment lost 2 bases, leaving 8 bases of the junction unmatched. Written as DNA, the CDR3 is TGTGCCACCAGCAGATCCCAGGGGGCGAAGGATGGCTACACCTTC. The encoded protein is CATSRSQGAKDGYTF.

The chain is built from TRBV11-2 and TRBJ2-7; 7 nucleotides match TRBD2. The CDR3 runs 13 residues. CDR1 SGHAT and CDR2 FQNNGV come from the germline V gene. V dropped 6 bases and J dropped 1; count of bases not matched to a gene: 3. The CDR3 is CASRKAGSYEQYF. The CDR3 nucleotides read TGTGCCAGCAGAAAAGCGGGGTCCTACGAGCAGTACTTC.